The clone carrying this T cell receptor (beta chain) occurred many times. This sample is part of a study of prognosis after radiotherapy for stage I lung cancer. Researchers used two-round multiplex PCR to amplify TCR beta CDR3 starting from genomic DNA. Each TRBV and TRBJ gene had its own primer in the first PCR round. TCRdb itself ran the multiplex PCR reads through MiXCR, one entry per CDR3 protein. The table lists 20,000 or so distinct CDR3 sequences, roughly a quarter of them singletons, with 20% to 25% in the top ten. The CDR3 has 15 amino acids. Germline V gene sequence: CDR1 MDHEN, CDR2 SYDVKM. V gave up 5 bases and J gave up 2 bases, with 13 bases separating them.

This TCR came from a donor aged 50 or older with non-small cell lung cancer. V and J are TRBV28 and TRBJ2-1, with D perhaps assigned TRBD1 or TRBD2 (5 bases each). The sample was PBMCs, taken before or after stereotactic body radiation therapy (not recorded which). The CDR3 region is CASSPGGGPYNEQFF. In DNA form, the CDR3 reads TGTGCCAGCAGTCCTGGGGGTGGGCCCTACAATGAGCAGTTCTTC.